The 6 T cell receptor beta chains presented below share a single source sample, sequenced in a study of CD8 T cells in ankylosing spondylitis. MiXCR was run by TCRdb on the 5' RACE reads, yielding one entry per CDR3 protein. The sample holds 200,000 to 300,000 distinct CDR3 sequences, 20% to 30% seen once. Sample: blood, either unsorted or a sorted T cell fraction (not recorded which). These receptors originate from a male donor with ankylosing spondylitis or in good health (not recorded which).

The chain links TRBV3-1 to TRBJ2-4; the match to TRBD2 covers 9 bases. Per germline, CDR1 LGHDT and CDR2 YNNKEL (reference sequence). V gave up 3 bases and J gave up 1 base; unmatched junction bases: 7. The CDR3 runs 17 residues. DNA of the CDR3: TGTGCCAGCAGCCACAGGGCGGGGGGGCTGGCCAAAAACATTCAGTACTTC. Its protein is CASSHRAGGLAKNIQYF.

V is TRBV11-2 and J is TRBJ2-1; D ambiguous. V lost 8 bases and J 6 bases, leaving 14 bases between the germline ends. Looked up from germline, CDR1 is SGHAT and CDR2 is FQNNGV. The CDR3 runs to 13 residues. CDR3 sequence reads: CASAPGQSNEQFF. The CDR3 DNA reads TGTGCCAGCGCGCCCGGTCAAAGCAATGAGCAGTTCTTC.

The V and J genes are TRBV19 and TRBJ2-7, with 8 positions matching TRBD1. The CDR3 has 16 residues. Trimming took 1 base from V and 2 from J; bases not matched to a gene: 7. The germline V gene has CDR1 LNHDA and CDR2 SQIVND (reference sequence). CDR3 nucleotides: TGTGCCAGTAGTATAGCCCAGGACAGGGAAGCCTACGAGCAGTACTTC. Its protein is CASSIAQDREAYEQYF.

This clonotype has at least ten counts. The gene calls are TRBV7-9 and TRBJ2-1; D ambiguous. Trimming left V 2 bases short and J 1 base short, with 12 bases between. The CDR3 has 16 amino acids. Looked up from germline, CDR1 is SEHNR and CDR2 is FQNEAQ (reference sequence). CDR3 loop: CASSLQAPDSYNEQFF. In DNA form, the CDR3 reads TGTGCCAGCAGCTTACAGGCCCCCGATTCCTACAATGAGCAGTTCTTC.

The chain has TRBV6-5 and TRBJ2-7, with D possibly TRBD1 on 6 matching bases. CDR3 length: 15 residues. CDR1 is MNHEY, CDR2 SVGAGI, per germline. The V and J ends lost 4 bases and 0 bases respectively, with 13 bases between them. CDR3 amino acids: CASSSLRTASYEQYF. The CDR3 coding sequence is TGTGCCAGCAGTTCCCTCCGGACAGCCTCCTACGAGCAGTACTTC.

This clonotype was found many times. The chain has TRBV20-1 and TRBJ2-7; the D gene is possibly TRBD1 (5 bases). Germline-derived CDR1 and CDR2 are DFQATT and SNEGSKA (reference sequence). There are 14 residues in the CDR3. V was clipped by 0 bases and J by 4 bases, with 13 bases between them. The CDR3 reads CSARDPDSLYEQYF. The CDR3 DNA reads TGCAGTGCTAGAGATCCCGACAGCCTGTACGAGCAGTACTTC.